A single sample is the source of the 17 T cell receptor beta chains below, sequenced in a study of early T cells in non-severe SARS-CoV-2 infection. Via MiXCR, TCRdb re-called the 5' RACE reads, giving one row per CDR3 protein. Altogether 98,000 or so distinct CDR3 sequences are present, about 12% being singletons, with the ten largest covering approximately 3.1%. Sample: whole blood. These receptors originate from an adult who was a healthcare worker with PCR-confirmed SARS-CoV-2 infection or an uninfected control (not recorded which).

This clonotype was seen repeatedly, ten times or more. The J gene is TRBJ1-4, the V gene TRBV20-1; unclear D gene. Deletions cut 6 bases from V and 4 bases from J, with 9 bases between. This CDR3 is built from 12 residues. CDR1 is DFQATT, CDR2 SNEGSKA, per germline (reference sequence). CDR3 DNA: TGCAGTGCGGCCCGACTTAATGAAAAACTGTTTTTT. Translating gives CSAARLNEKLFF.

The table lists this clonotype with a few counts. The J gene is TRBJ2-2, the V gene TRBV19, with 11 bases matching TRBD2. CDR1 is LNHDA and CDR2 is SQIVND in the germline V gene (reference sequence). CDR3 length equals 15 residues. The J segment lost 6 bases and the V segment lost 4 bases, leaving 4 bases of the junction unmatched. The CDR3 spells CASSTLAGGPGELFF. CDR3 coding DNA: TGTGCCAGTAGTACTCTAGCGGGAGGCCCCGGGGAGCTGTTTTTT.

This clonotype was counted only a few times. The chain has TRBV9 and TRBJ2-7, with D unclear. This CDR3 comprises 16 residues. V was cut by 1 base and J by 0 bases, with 14 bases left in between. Germline CDR1 is SGDLS and CDR2 is YYNGEE. CDR3 sequence: CASSVSAAASSYEQYF. CDR3 sequence (DNA): TGTGCCAGCAGCGTATCCGCGGCGGCGAGCTCCTACGAGCAGTACTTC.

There are a few counts of this clonotype. CDR3: CASRQGRGADEAFF. Written as DNA, the CDR3 is TGTGCCAGCCGACAGGGGAGAGGGGCCGATGAAGCTTTCTTT. The V call is TRBV6-5, the J call TRBJ1-1, with 8 bases identical to TRBD1. This CDR3 is built from 14 residues. Germline assignment: CDR1 MNHEY and CDR2 SVGAGI. V gave up 8 bases and J gave up 7 bases; unmatched junction bases: 12.

This clonotype has more than one count but fewer than ten. V is TRBV20-1 and J is TRBJ1-5; D might be TRBD1 (5 bases). With 5 bases removed from V and 7 bases from J, the gap between germline ends came to 18 bases. From germline, CDR1 is DFQATT and CDR2 SNEGSKA (reference sequence). The length of the CDR3 is 14 residues. The CDR3 DNA reads TGCAGTGCTGGACCGGGAGAACAGGTCCAGCCCCAGCATTTT. Translation gives CSAGPGEQVQPQHF.

Points on this clonotype: A much larger clone is a single base away; this may be a read error. V gene TRBV14 combines with J gene TRBJ2-1; D is ambiguous. CDR1 and CDR2 (germline): SGHDN, FVKESK. This CDR3 region has 15 residues. V lost 4 bases to trimming and J lost 4 bases, with 14 bases between them. CDR3 region: CASSPVRPPYNEQFF. In DNA form, the CDR3 reads TGTGCCAGCAGCCCGGTCAGGCCCCCTTACAATGAGCAGTTCTTC. The variable domain in full, completed from reference TRBV14 and TRBJ2-1, reads EAGVTQFPSHSVIEKGQTVTLRCDPISGHDNLYWYRRVMGKEIKFLLHFVKESKQDESGMPNNRFLAERTGGTYSTLKVQPAELEDSGVYFCASSPVRPPYNEQFFGPGTRLTVL.

This clonotype was seen a handful of times. The rearrangement joins TRBV11-2 to TRBJ2-3; the D gene is possibly TRBD1 (6 bases). V gave up 5 bases and J gave up 2 bases, with 11 bases separating them. CDR1 is SGHAT and CDR2 is FQNNGV in the germline V gene. There are 14 residues in the CDR3. This CDR3 reads CASSPDRTTDTQYF. Written as DNA, the CDR3 is TGTGCCAGCAGCCCGGACAGAACCACAGATACGCAGTATTTT.

In its sample, this clonotype was seen a few times. This chain links TRBV29-1 with TRBJ2-1; 8 bases agree with TRBD1. Germline V lookup: CDR1 SQVTM, CDR2 ANQGSEA. V was pared by 6 bases and J by 8 bases, with 6 bases of the junction left unmatched. This CDR3 region has 12 residues. CDR3 in DNA: TGCAGCGTCCTGACAGGGGACGATGAGCAGTTCTTC. Its protein is CSVLTGDDEQFF.

The table lists this clonotype with a few counts. The gene calls are TRBV6-1 and TRBJ2-3; 11 nucleotides line up with TRBD2. This CDR3 has 18 residues. The trim removed 6 bases at V and 5 bases at J, leaving 16 bases unmatched. CDR1 and CDR2 (germline): MNHNS, SASEGT. CDR3 in amino acids: CASSSLGGLAGGQDTQYF. CDR3 bases: TGTGCCAGCAGCTCCTTGGGCGGGCTAGCGGGGGGTCAAGATACGCAGTATTTT.

The gene calls are TRBV20-1 and TRBJ2-7; the D gene is possibly TRBD1 (5 bases). There are 13 residues in the CDR3. The germline gives CDR1 DFQATT, CDR2 SNEGSKA (reference sequence). Trimming pared 0 bases from V and 6 bases from J, leaving 12 bases between. DNA of the CDR3: TGCAGTGCTAGAGACAGGGTCATTAGCGAGCAGTACTTC. Translation: CSARDRVISEQYF.

A note on this clonotype: A read error may produce the germline difference seen at one junction end. The DNA for the CDR3 is TGTGTCAGCAGCCTCGCAGGTAGGCGGACGAACACTGAAGCTTTCTTT. It specifies CVSSLAGRRTNTEAFF. V is TRBV28 and J is TRBJ1-1; D is unresolved. The CDR3 length is 16 residues. Germline CDR1 is MDHEN and CDR2 is SYDVKM. Variable domain in full (rest from reference TRBV28 and TRBJ1-1): DVKVTQSSRYLVKRTGEKVFLECVQDMDHENMFWYRQDPGLGLRLIYFSYDVKMKEKGDIPEGYSVSREKKERFSLILESASTNQTSMYLCVSSLAGRRTNTEAFFGQGTRLTVV.

In its sample, this clonotype was seen a few times. The gene calls are TRBV7-8 and TRBJ2-2; weak D call: TRBD2 (5 bases). The CDR3 length is 14 residues. Germline lookup yields CDR1 SGHVS and CDR2 FQNEAQ. Trimming stripped 3 bases from V and 5 bases from J, with 10 bases between. The DNA for the CDR3 is TGTGCCAGCAGCTTGGGAGCGGAGACCGGGGAGCTGTTTTTT. As protein: CASSLGAETGELFF.

The J gene is TRBJ1-5, the V gene TRBV10-1; no clear D gene. The CDR3 contains 13 residues. Germline V lookup: CDR1 WNHNN, CDR2 SYGVQD (reference sequence). Between the trimmed V and J ends, which lost 0 bases and 3 bases, there was a span of 3 bases. The CDR3 DNA is TGCGCCAGCAGTGAGTCTGACAATCAGCCCCAGCATTTT. Translating it yields CASSESDNQPQHF.

There are a few counts of this clonotype. V and J are TRBV20-1 and TRBJ2-3, with a weak D call TRBD2 (5 bases). Germline CDR1 DFQATT, CDR2 SNEGSKA (reference sequence). This CDR3 region has 15 residues. The V gene lost 6 bases and the J gene lost 0 bases, with 16 bases spanning the gap. CDR3 bases: TGCAGTGCAACAGCGGCACGGACTAGCACAGATACGCAGTATTTT. It yields the protein CSATAARTSTDTQYF.

The V and J genes are TRBV30 and TRBJ1-4, with a weak D call TRBD1 (5 bases). The CDR3 loop spans 11 amino acids. Germline values: CDR1 GTSNPN, CDR2 SVGIG (reference sequence). V was trimmed by 8 bases and J by 4 bases, leaving 8 bases between them. CDR3 sequence: CAADSNEKLFF. The CDR3 bases are TGTGCCGCTGACAGTAATGAAAAACTGTTTTTT.

Many counts were recorded for this clonotype. The chain recombines TRBV28 with TRBJ2-7; 12 bases map to TRBD2. Germline values: CDR1 MDHEN, CDR2 SYDVKM. J was trimmed by 4 bases and V by 4 bases; bases with no gene match: 2. This CDR3 is built from 14 residues. The CDR3 loop reads CASSSGLAGYEQYF. CDR3 nucleotides: TGTGCCAGCAGTTCGGGACTAGCGGGTTACGAGCAGTACTTC.

This clonotype turned up a few times. The genes are TRBV5-1 and TRBJ1-3; the match to TRBD1 covers 8 bases. The junction had 3 bases not matched to a gene; V was cut back by 3 bases and J by 4 bases. This CDR3 comprises 14 residues. Germline V gives CDR1 SGHRS, CDR2 YFSETQ. CDR3 loop: CASSSGGWGNTIYF. CDR3 in DNA: TGCGCCAGCAGCTCAGGGGGCTGGGGAAACACCATATATTTT.